This TCR beta chain was documented in a study of T cells in Graves' hyperthyroidism and ophthalmopathy. Researchers amplified the TCR beta CDR3 regions from RNA transcripts. During a first-round RT-PCR of the TCR CDR3, the HTBI primer set was used. TCRdb reanalysed the multiplex PCR reads using MiXCR and keeps one entry per CDR3 protein. The table lists about 280,000 distinct CDR3 sequences, about 25% of them singletons. The sample taken for sequencing was blood. The origin of this receptor is a man between 35 and 55 years old with Graves' hyperthyroidism that later progressed to Graves' ophthalmopathy.

The CDR3 spells CSVLQGGTEAFF. CDR3 nucleotide sequence: TGCAGCGTTTTACAGGGGGGCACTGAAGCTTTCTTT. The V call is TRBV29-1, the J call TRBJ1-1; 8 bases match TRBD1. This CDR3 has 12 amino acids. Germline V CDR1 and CDR2: SQVTM, ANQGSEA. The V gene end was trimmed by 5 bases and the J gene end by 4 bases; junction bases not matched to a gene: 3.